The clone carrying this T cell receptor (beta chain) has more than one count but fewer than ten. CDR3 length: 15 amino acids. V gave up 4 bases and J gave up 1 base, with 11 bases separating them. CDR1 is SGHRS, CDR2 YFSETQ, per germline. These data come from a study of CD8+ T cells in alopecia areata. Study details: The drug, oral tofacitinib, was given to treated patients at 5 to 10 mg twice daily.

Documented treatment: oral pan-JAK inhibitor, 5-10 mg twice daily. Alopecia areata patients had lesional scalp punch biopsies and peripheral blood taken from them. Extracted from the samples, RNA was reverse transcribed into cDNA to serve as the sequencing template. The repertoire was sequenced with immunoSEQ multiplex PCR; TCRdb's copy has only in-frame clones and lacks some. Among approximately 18,000 clones listed, approximately 56% were seen once. The gene calls are TRBV5-1 and TRBJ2-2; D perhaps matches TRBD1 (5 bases). Here the sequenced sample was skin, taken at week 4, from a patient treated with tofacitinib. This TCR was recovered from a human donor with alopecia areata. The chain's CDR3 is CASSLGAVNTGELFF. CDR3 in DNA: TGCGCCAGCAGCCTAGGGGCCGTGAACACCGGGGAGCTGTTTTTT.